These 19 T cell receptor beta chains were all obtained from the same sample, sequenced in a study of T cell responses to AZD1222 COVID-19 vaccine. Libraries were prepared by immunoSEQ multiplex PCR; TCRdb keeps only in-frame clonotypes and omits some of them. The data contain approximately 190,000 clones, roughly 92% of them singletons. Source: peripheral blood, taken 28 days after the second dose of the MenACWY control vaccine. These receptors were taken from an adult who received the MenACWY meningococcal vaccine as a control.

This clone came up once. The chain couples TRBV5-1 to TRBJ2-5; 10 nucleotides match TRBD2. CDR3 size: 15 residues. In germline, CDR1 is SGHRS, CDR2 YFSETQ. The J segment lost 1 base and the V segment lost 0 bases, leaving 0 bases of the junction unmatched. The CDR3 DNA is TGCGCCAGCAGCTTGGTAGCGGGAGGCCAAGAGACCCAGTACTTC. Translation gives CASSLVAGGQETQYF.

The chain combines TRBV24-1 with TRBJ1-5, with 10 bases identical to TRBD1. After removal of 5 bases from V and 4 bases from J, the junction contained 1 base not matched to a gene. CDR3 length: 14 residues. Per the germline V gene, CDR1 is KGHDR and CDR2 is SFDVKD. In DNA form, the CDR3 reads TGTGCCACCAGTGGGACAGGGGGGAATCAGCCCCAGCATTTT. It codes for CATSGTGGNQPQHF.

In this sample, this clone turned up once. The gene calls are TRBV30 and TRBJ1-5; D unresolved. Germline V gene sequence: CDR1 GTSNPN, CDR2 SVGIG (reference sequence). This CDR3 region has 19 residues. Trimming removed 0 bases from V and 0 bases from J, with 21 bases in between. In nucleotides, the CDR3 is TGTGCCTGGAGTGTACGAGTGGATCACAGCCAGTATAGCAATCAGCCCCAGCATTTT. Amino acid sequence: CAWSVRVDHSQYSNQPQHF. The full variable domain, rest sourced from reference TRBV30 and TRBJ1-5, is SQTIHQWPATLVQPVGSPLSLECTVEGTSNPNLYWYRQAAGRGLQLLFYSVGIGQISSEVPQNLSASRPQDRQFILSSKKLLLSDSGFYLCAWSVRVDHSQYSNQPQHFGDGTRLSIL.

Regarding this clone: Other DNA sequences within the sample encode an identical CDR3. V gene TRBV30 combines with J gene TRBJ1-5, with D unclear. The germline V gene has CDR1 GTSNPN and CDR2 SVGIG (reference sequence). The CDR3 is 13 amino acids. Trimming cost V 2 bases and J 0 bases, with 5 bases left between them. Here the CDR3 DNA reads TGTGCCTGGAGTCTGGATAGCAATCAGCCCCAGCATTTT. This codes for CAWSLDSNQPQHF.

The CDR3 DNA follows: TGTGCCAGCAGCATCTGGAGACAAGCAGCGTACACTGAAGCTTTCTTT. It yields the protein CASSIWRQAAYTEAFF. The J gene is TRBJ1-1, the V gene TRBV5-6, with D unclear. The V end lost 4 bases, the J end lost 3 bases, and 19 bases lay between the germline ends. The germline gives CDR1 SGHDT, CDR2 YYEEEE. The CDR3 contains 16 residues.

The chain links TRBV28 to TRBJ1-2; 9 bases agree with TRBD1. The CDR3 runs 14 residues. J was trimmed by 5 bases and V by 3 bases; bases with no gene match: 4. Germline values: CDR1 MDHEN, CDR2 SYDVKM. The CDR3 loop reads CASSLGQGRYGYTF. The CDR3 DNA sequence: TGTGCCAGCAGTTTGGGACAGGGAAGGTATGGCTACACCTTC.

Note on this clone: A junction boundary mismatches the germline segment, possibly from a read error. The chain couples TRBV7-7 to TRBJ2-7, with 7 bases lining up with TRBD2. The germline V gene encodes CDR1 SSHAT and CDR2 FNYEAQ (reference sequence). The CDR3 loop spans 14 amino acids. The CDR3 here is CASSPPGREREQYF. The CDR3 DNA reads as TGTGCTAGCAGCCCCCCTGGGCGGGAGCGCGAGCAGTACTTC.

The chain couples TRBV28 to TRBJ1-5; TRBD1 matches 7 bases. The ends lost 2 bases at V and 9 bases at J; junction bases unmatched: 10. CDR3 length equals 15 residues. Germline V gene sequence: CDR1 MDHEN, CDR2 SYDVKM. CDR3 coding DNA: TGTGCCAGCAGTTTAGGCTACAGGGGCCGGGGGCCCCAGCATTTT. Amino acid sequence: CASSLGYRGRGPQHF.

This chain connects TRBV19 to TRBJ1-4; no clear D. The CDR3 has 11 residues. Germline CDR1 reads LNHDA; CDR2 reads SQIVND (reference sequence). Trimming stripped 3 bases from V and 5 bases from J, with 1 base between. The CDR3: CASSMNEKLFF. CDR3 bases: TGTGCCAGTAGTATGAATGAAAAACTGTTTTTT.

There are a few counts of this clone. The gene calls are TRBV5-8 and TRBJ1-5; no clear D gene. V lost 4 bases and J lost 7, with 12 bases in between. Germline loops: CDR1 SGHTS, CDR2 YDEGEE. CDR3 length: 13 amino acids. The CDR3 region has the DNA TGTGCCAGCAGCGGGGTTCCGGACCAGCCCCAGCATTTT. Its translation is CASSGVPDQPQHF.

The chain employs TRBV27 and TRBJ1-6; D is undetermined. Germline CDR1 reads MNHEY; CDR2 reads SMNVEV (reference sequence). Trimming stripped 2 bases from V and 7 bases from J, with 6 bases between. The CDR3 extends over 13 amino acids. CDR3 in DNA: TGTGCCAGCAGTTTAGGGAAGAATTCACCCCTCCACTTT. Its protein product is CASSLGKNSPLHF.

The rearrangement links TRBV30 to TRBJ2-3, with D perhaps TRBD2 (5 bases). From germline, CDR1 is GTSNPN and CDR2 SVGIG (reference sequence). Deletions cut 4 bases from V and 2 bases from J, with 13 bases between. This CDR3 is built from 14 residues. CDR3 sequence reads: CAWKGATNTDTQYF. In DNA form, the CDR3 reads TGTGCCTGGAAGGGAGCGACTAACACAGATACGCAGTATTTT.

CDR3 residues: CASSREEDNQPQHF. The CDR3 coding sequence is TGCGCCAGCAGTAGGGAGGAGGACAATCAGCCCCAGCATTTT. This rearrangement joins TRBV23-1 to TRBJ1-5; no reliable D call. TRBV23-1 has ORF status, its function being uncertain. Between the trimmed V and J ends, which lost 5 bases and 3 bases, there was a span of 11 bases. The CDR3 spans 14 residues.

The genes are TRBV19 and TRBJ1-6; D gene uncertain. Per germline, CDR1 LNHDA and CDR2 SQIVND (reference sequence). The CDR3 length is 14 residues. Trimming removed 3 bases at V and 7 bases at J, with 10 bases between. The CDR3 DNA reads TGTGCCAGTAGTATTGCGGGATCCAATTCACCCCTCCACTTT. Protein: CASSIAGSNSPLHF.

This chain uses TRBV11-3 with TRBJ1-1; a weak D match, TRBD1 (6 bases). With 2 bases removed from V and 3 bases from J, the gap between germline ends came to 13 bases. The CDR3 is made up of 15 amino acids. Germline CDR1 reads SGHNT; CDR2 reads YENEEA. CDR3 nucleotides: TGTGCCAGCAGCTTATTTGGGGAGGGGGACACTGAAGCTTTCTTT. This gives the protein CASSLFGEGDTEAFF.

CDR3 sequence: CASSQGLGMNTEAFF. The CDR3 DNA reads as TGTGCCAGCAGCCAAGGTTTAGGGATGAACACTGAAGCTTTCTTT. The rearrangement joins TRBV3-1 (or the pseudogene TRBV3-2) to TRBJ1-1; no clear D gene. The CDR3 spans 15 residues. V was cut by 1 base and J by 0 bases, with 9 bases left in between. The V gene's germline CDR1 is LGHDT and CDR2 YNNKEL (reference sequence).

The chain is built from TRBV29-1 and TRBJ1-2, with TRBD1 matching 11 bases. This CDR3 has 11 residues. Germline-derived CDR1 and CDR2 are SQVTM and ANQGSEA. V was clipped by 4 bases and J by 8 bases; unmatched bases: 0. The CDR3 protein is CSVGTGGGYTF. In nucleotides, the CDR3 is TGCAGCGTTGGGACAGGGGGCGGCTACACCTTC.

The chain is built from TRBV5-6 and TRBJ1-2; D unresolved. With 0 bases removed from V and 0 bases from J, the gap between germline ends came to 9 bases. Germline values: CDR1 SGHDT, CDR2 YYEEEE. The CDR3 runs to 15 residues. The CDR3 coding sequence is TGTGCCAGCAGCTTGGATCCCAGTCCTAACTATGGCTACACCTTC. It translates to CASSLDPSPNYGYTF.

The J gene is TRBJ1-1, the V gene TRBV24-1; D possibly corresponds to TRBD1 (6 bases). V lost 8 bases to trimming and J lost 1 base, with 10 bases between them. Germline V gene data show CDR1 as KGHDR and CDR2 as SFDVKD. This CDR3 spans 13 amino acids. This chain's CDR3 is CATKQGRNTEAFF. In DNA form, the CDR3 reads TGTGCCACCAAACAGGGTCGGAACACTGAAGCTTTCTTT.